The clone carrying this T cell receptor (beta chain) occurred many times. Its target is not known. Extracted from the samples, RNA was reverse transcribed into cDNA to serve as the sequencing template. Measured with immunoSEQ multiplex PCR; TCRdb has only the in-frame clones, and not every one. The table has about 82,000 clones, roughly 51% seen once. The V gene lost 2 bases and the J gene lost 4 bases, with 10 bases spanning the gap. From germline, CDR1 is SEHNR and CDR2 FQNEAQ (reference sequence). This CDR3 has 14 amino acids. This sample stems from a study of CD8+ T cells in alopecia areata. Findings and limits, study-wide: Whereas mice showed it more clearly, TCR sharing across patients was murkier, possibly because of HLA.

This sequence was found in a human donor with alopecia areata. The chain has TRBV7-9 and TRBJ2-3, with D perhaps matching TRBD1 (6 bases). The sequenced material came from NKG2D-high CD8+ T cells sorted from blood. Here the CDR3 reads CASSLSDSPDTQYF. The DNA for the CDR3 is TGTGCCAGCAGCTTATCGGACAGTCCAGATACGCAGTATTTT.